These 20 T cell receptor beta chains came from one sample sequenced in a study of T cells in Graves' hyperthyroidism and ophthalmopathy. RNA transcripts yielded amplified TCR beta CDR3 regions. The HTBI primer set was used in a first-round RT-PCR of the TCR CDR3. TCRdb re-derived calls from the multiplex PCR reads in MiXCR, one entry per CDR3 protein. In the table there are around 800,000 distinct CDR3 sequences, 38% of which are singletons. The sample comprised blood. Every receptor here comes from a man aged 18 to 29 with Graves' hyperthyroidism.

The chain has TRBV15 and TRBJ2-1, with D perhaps TRBD1 (5 bases). V lost 3 bases and J lost 3, with 12 bases in between. The CDR3 consists of 15 residues. Germline lookup yields CDR1 LNHNV and CDR2 YYDKDF (reference sequence). The CDR3 DNA reads as TGTGCCACCAGCAGCTGGGGCCAGGGCTACAATGAGCAGTTCTTC. Its protein is CATSSWGQGYNEQFF.

This clonotype was counted at least ten times. The chain recombines TRBV7-3 with TRBJ2-7; the D is unclear. Between the trimmed V and J ends, which lost 2 bases and 1 base, there was a span of 6 bases. Germline-derived CDR1 and CDR2 are SGHTA and FQGTGA. The CDR3 runs to 13 residues. The CDR3 loop reads CASSLGPSYEQYF. The CDR3 bases are TGTGCCAGCAGCTTAGGACCTTCCTACGAGCAGTACTTC.

The V gene is TRBV15, the J gene TRBJ1-1; 7 bases align to TRBD1. The CDR3 is made up of 14 amino acids. Germline CDR1 reads LNHNV; CDR2 reads YYDKDF (reference sequence). J lost 3 bases, V lost 3 bases, and 4 bases had no gene match. The CDR3 region has the DNA TGTGCCACCAGCAGCCGGACAGGAGACACTGAAGCTTTCTTT. It yields the protein CATSSRTGDTEAFF.

This clonotype was counted many times. The V gene is TRBV7-2, the J gene TRBJ2-5; TRBD1 might be the D (6 bases). CDR1 and CDR2 (germline): SGHTA, FQGNSA. Trimming pared 3 bases from V and 5 bases from J, leaving 16 bases between. CDR3 length equals 15 residues. In DNA, the CDR3 is TGTGCCAGCAGCTTGTCGTCAGGGGTTCTGGAGACCCAGTACTTC. Translating it yields CASSLSSGVLETQYF.

The V call is TRBV9, the J call TRBJ2-5; D possibly corresponds to TRBD2 (6 bases). V lost 4 bases, J lost 2 bases, and 18 bases lay in between. The germline V gene encodes CDR1 SGDLS and CDR2 YYNGEE. The CDR3 loop spans 16 amino acids. For the CDR3, the DNA is TGTGCCAGCAGCACCCAAGACGGGAGCCTTCAAGAGACCCAGTACTTC. The encoded protein is CASSTQDGSLQETQYF.

This chain connects TRBV29-1 to TRBJ1-5; 7 bases line up with TRBD1. The trim removed 6 bases at V and 7 bases at J, leaving 15 bases unmatched. The germline V gene has CDR1 SQVTM and CDR2 ANQGSEA. The CDR3 consists of 15 residues. The chain's CDR3 is CSVRAGQGGEQPQHF. DNA for the CDR3: TGCAGCGTGCGAGCTGGGCAGGGGGGAGAGCAGCCCCAGCATTTT.

This clonotype was seen more than once but under ten times. The chain links TRBV20-1 to TRBJ2-5; possible D gene TRBD1, 6 bases. V lost 5 bases and J 5 bases, leaving 15 bases between the germline ends. Germline CDR1 DFQATT, CDR2 SNEGSKA (reference sequence). The CDR3 consists of 13 residues. As DNA, the CDR3 is TGCAGTGCTGGCCTACAGGGTTGGGAGACCCAGTACTTC. Its protein product is CSAGLQGWETQYF.

This clonotype was observed many times. The chain carries TRBV15 and TRBJ2-5, with D possibly being TRBD1 or TRBD2 (6 bases each). CDR1 is LNHNV and CDR2 is YYDKDF in the germline V gene (reference sequence). This CDR3 comprises 15 residues. Trimming stripped 0 bases from V and 1 base from J, with 9 bases between. The CDR3 loop reads CATSRDRGAQETQYF. The CDR3 DNA reads as TGTGCCACCAGCAGAGATAGGGGGGCCCAAGAGACCCAGTACTTC.

In its sample, this clonotype was seen many times. The chain recombines TRBV19 with TRBJ1-2, with no clear D. The V end was cut by 6 bases, the J end by 5 bases, with 10 bases between. In germline, CDR1 is LNHDA, CDR2 SQIVND (reference sequence). The CDR3 has 12 residues. The CDR3 spells CASRAWSYGYTF. CDR3 sequence (DNA): TGTGCCAGTAGGGCCTGGTCGTATGGCTACACCTTC.

This clonotype was observed many times. The chain carries TRBV7-3 and TRBJ1-6; tentative D call: TRBD1 (5 bases). CDR1 and CDR2 from the germline V gene are SGHTA and FQGTGA. The V end was cut by 1 base, the J end by 8 bases, with 9 bases between. The CDR3 has 14 amino acids. CDR3 in DNA: TGTGCCAGCAGCTTAAGCAGGGACGATTCACCCCTCCACTTT. Translation: CASSLSRDDSPLHF.

This clonotype turned up a few times. J is TRBJ1-6 and V is TRBV6-5; weak D call: TRBD1 (5 bases). V lost 6 bases and J 8 bases, leaving 17 bases between the germline ends. CDR3 length equals 15 residues. Per the germline V gene, CDR1 is MNHEY and CDR2 is SVGAGI. CDR3 loop: CASSRVGATDSPLHF. CDR3 sequence (DNA): TGTGCCAGCAGCCGGGTTGGGGCCACGGATTCACCCCTCCACTTT.

This clonotype was observed many times. This chain connects TRBV24-1 to TRBJ2-7; 9 bases line up with TRBD2. CDR1 and CDR2 from the germline V gene are KGHDR and SFDVKD. This CDR3 contains 16 residues. V dropped 3 bases and J dropped 6; count of bases not matched to a gene: 11. The CDR3: CATSDHLAGENSEQYF. The CDR3 DNA is TGTGCCACCAGTGATCACTTAGCGGGAGAGAACAGCGAGCAGTACTTC.

This clonotype was found many times. The rearrangement uses TRBV19 and TRBJ1-1, with 7 bases that match TRBD1. The germline gives CDR1 LNHDA, CDR2 SQIVND (reference sequence). The V and J ends lost 5 bases and 4 bases, in that order; junction bases with no gene match: 4. CDR3 length: 13 residues. As DNA, the CDR3 is TGTGCCAGTAGTCGCGGGACAGCCACTGAAGCTTTCTTT. Translation gives CASSRGTATEAFF.

The V gene is TRBV19, the J gene TRBJ2-7; D unresolved. The CDR3 totals 13 residues. The germline V and J ends were trimmed by 3 bases and 3 bases, with 9 bases remaining between them. The germline V gene encodes CDR1 LNHDA and CDR2 SQIVND (reference sequence). CDR3 residues: CASSITTGYEQYF. DNA for the CDR3: TGTGCCAGTAGTATCACCACTGGCTACGAGCAGTACTTC.

V is TRBV20-1 and J is TRBJ2-7; D possibly corresponds to TRBD1 (6 bases). Trimming stripped 6 bases from V and 4 bases from J, with 22 bases between. In germline, CDR1 is DFQATT, CDR2 SNEGSKA (reference sequence). The CDR3 has 15 residues. The CDR3 sequence is CSASSLDRTLYEQYF. CDR3 DNA sequence: TGCAGTGCCAGCAGCTTAGACAGGACGCTTTACGAGCAGTACTTC.

The table lists this clonotype with many counts. The chain joins TRBV29-1 to TRBJ2-7; 7 nucleotides match TRBD2. V dropped 4 bases and J dropped 5; count of bases not matched to a gene: 2. Germline CDR1 and CDR2: SQVTM and ANQGSEA. This CDR3 has 11 amino acids. In nucleotides, the CDR3 is TGCAGCGTTGCACTAGCGAACGAGCAGTACTTC. Its translation: CSVALANEQYF.

V usage is TRBV6-1 and J usage is TRBJ1-2, with 9 bases lining up with TRBD1. The germline CDR1 and CDR2 sequences are MNHNS and SASEGT. J lost 5 bases, V lost 9 bases, and 13 bases had no gene match. This CDR3 contains 15 residues. CDR3 amino acids: CASRKRTGEYYGYTF. The DNA of the CDR3 is TGTGCCAGTAGAAAGAGGACAGGGGAGTATTATGGCTACACCTTC.

Worth noting for this clonotype: One end of the junction does not line up with germline, which may come from a read error. The V gene is TRBV29-1, the J gene TRBJ1-1; no clear D. Germline CDR1 is SQVTM and CDR2 is ANQGSEA. This CDR3 contains 15 residues. CDR3 in amino acids: CSVQDRVWGNTEAFF. As DNA, the CDR3 is TGCAGCGTTCAAGATCGGGTCTGGGGAAACACTGAAGCTTTCTTT.

This clonotype showed up just a few times. The rearrangement joins TRBV7-9 to TRBJ1-1; D call uncertain. V was trimmed by 1 base and J by 0 bases, leaving 9 bases between them. From germline, CDR1 is SEHNR and CDR2 FQNEAQ (reference sequence). The CDR3 is 15 residues long. This CDR3 reads CASSLDLPLNTEAFF. CDR3 coding DNA: TGTGCCAGCAGCTTAGATCTACCGCTGAACACTGAAGCTTTCTTT.

This clonotype showed up just a few times. The junction and the germline gene differ at one end; a read error may be behind it. V and J are TRBV7-2 and TRBJ2-7; tentatively, D is TRBD1 or TRBD2 (6 bases each). The CDR3 loop spans 14 amino acids. The germline V gene encodes CDR1 SGHTA and CDR2 FQGNSA. The chain's CDR3 is CASSQEGGAHEQYF. In DNA, the CDR3 is TGCGCCAGCAGCCAAGAGGGGGGAGCCCACGAGCAGTACTTC.